This entry describes one TCR beta chain. The antigen is undetermined. Germline V gene lookup returns CDR1 ENHRY and CDR2 SYGVKD. CDR3 length: 18 residues. The ends were cut back, 5 bases at V and 8 bases at J, with 30 bases in the middle. This record belongs to a study of cytomegalovirus exposure and HLA in healthy donors. General study points: Under in vitro conditions, a few CMV-associated chains were confirmed as specific for CMV antigens. The tendency of first-cohort TCR clusters to co-occur in the roughly 120 validation repertoires was identified by a subsequent analysis. Most TCR sequences were uncommon, yet certain public TCRs appeared in many donors.

Here immunoSEQ multiplex PCR was the method, and the copy in TCRdb shows in-frame clones only, minus some. The top ten clones hold more than 2% of a sample with around 99,000 clones, around nine tenths of them seen once. The approximately 120-subject validation cohort, separate from the approximately 640-subject first cohort, included the donors. The V call is TRBV10-3, the J call TRBJ1-2; TRBD1 might be the D (5 bases). The sequenced sample was PBMCs. The source of this sequence is a woman between 18 and 29 years old in good health and CMV-seronegative. The DNA of the CDR3 is TGTGCCATCAGTCTTCCTACGGGGGGAGGGCGAAGATTAGTAGGCTACACCTTC. This encodes CAISLPTGGGRRLVGYTF.